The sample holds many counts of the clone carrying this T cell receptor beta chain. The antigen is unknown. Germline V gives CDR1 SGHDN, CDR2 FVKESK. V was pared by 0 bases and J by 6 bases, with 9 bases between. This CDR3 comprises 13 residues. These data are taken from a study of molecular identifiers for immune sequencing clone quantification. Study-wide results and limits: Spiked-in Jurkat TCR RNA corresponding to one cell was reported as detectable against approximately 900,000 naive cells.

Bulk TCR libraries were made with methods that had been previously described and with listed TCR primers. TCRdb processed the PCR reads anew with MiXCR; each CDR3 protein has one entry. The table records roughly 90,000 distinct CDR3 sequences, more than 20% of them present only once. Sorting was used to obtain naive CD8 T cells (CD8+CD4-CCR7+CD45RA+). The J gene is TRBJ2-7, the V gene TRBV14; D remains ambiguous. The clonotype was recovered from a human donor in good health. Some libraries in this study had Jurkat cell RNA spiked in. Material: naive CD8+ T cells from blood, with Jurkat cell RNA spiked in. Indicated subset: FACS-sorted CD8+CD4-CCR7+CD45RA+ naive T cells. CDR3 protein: CASSQDTSGEQYF. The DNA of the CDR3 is TGTGCCAGCAGCCAAGATACATCCGGCGAGCAGTACTTC.